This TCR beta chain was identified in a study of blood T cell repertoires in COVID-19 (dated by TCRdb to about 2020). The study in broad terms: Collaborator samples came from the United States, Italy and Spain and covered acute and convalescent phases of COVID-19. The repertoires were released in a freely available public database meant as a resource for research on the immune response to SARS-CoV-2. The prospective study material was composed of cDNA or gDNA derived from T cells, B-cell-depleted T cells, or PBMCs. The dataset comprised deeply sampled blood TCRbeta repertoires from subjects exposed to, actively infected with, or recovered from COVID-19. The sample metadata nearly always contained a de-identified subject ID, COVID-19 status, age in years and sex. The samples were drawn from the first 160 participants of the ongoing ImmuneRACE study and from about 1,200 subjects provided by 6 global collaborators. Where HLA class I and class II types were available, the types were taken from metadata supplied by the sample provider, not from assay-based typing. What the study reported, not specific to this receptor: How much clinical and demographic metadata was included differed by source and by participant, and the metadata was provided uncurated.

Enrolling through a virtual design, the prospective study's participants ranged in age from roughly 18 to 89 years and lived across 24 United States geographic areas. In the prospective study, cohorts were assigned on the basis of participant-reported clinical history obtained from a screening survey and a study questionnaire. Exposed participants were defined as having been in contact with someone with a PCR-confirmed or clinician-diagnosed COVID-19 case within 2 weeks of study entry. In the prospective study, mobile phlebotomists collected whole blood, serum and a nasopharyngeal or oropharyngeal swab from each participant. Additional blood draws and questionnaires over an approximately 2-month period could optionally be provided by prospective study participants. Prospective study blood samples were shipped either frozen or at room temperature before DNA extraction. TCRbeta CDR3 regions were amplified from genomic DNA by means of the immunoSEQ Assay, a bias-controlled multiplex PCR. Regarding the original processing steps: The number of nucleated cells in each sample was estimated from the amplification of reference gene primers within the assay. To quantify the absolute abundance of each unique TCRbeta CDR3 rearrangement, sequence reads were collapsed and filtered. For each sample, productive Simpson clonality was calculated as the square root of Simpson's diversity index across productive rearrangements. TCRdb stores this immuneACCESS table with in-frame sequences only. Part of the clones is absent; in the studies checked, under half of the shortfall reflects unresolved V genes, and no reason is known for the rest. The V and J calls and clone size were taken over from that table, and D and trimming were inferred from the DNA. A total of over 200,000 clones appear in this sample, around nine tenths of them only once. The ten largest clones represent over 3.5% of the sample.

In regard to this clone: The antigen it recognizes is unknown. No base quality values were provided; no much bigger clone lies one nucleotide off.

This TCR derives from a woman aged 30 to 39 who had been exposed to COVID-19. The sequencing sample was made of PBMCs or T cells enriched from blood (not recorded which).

CDR3 protein: CASSLWGTGYGYTF. Read as DNA, the sequence is TGTGCCAGCAGTTTATGGGGGACAGGTTATGGCTACACCTTC. This chain joins TRBV28 to TRBJ1-2; the junction holds 8 bases that match TRBD1. At the junction V is shortened by 0 bases and J by 5 bases; bases outside the gene matches: 2. CDR1 and CDR2, looked up from the germline V gene, are MDHEN and SYDVKM. Counted from cysteine to phenylalanine, this CDR3 has 14 amino acids. Left in the record is the CDR3 DNA by itself, 42 bases read in frame from the first base.